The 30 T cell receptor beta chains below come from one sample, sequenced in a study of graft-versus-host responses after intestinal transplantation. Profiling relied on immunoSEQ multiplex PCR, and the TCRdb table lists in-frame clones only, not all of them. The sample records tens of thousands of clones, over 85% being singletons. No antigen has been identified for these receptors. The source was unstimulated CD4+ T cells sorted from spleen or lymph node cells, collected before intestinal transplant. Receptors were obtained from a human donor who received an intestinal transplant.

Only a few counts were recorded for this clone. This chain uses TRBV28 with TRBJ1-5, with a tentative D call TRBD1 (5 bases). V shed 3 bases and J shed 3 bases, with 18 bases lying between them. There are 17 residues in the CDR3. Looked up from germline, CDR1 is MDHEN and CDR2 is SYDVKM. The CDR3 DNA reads TGTGCCAGCAGTTTGAGGGATTACCGGGGCTTCAATCAGCCCCAGCATTTT. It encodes CASSLRDYRGFNQPQHF.

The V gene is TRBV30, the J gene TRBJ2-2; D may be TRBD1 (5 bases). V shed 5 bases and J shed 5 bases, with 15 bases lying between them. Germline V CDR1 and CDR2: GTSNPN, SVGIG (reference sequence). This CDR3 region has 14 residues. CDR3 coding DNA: TGTGCCTGGGCAGGGCTCCTACGTACCGGGGAGCTGTTTTTT. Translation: CAWAGLLRTGELFF.

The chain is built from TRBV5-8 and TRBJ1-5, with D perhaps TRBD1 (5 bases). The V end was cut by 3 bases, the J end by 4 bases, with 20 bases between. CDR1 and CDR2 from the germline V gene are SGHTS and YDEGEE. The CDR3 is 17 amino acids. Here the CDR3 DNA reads TGTGCCAGCAGCTCATGGCCCGCACGGGACGCAAATCAGCCCCAGCATTTT. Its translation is CASSSWPARDANQPQHF.

The DNA of the CDR3 is TGTGCCAGCAGCTTAATATCGAGGGGAAACACCATATATTTT. The encoded protein is CASSLISRGNTIYF. The chain uses TRBV7-9 and TRBJ1-3; no clear D. V lost 2 bases and J lost 4, with 9 bases in between. This CDR3 has 14 residues. Germline CDR1 is SEHNR and CDR2 is FQNEAQ (reference sequence).

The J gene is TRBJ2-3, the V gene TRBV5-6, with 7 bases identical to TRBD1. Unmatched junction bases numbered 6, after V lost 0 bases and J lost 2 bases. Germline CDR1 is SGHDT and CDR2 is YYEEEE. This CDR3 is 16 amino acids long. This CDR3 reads CASSLVRGSPTDTQYF. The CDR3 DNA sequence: TGTGCCAGCAGCTTGGTCAGGGGGTCCCCCACAGATACGCAGTATTTT.

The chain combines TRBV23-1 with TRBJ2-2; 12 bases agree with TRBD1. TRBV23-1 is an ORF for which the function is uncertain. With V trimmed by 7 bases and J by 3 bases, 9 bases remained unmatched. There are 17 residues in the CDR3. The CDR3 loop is CASTQGQGALDTGELFF. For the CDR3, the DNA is TGCGCCAGCACCCAGGGACAGGGGGCTTTGGACACCGGGGAGCTGTTTTTT.

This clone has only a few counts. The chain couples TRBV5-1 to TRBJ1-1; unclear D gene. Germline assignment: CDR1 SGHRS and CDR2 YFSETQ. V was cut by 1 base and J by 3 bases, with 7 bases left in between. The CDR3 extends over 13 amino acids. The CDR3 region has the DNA TGCGCCAGCAGCTTGTATGGACACACTGAAGCTTTCTTT. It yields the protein CASSLYGHTEAFF.

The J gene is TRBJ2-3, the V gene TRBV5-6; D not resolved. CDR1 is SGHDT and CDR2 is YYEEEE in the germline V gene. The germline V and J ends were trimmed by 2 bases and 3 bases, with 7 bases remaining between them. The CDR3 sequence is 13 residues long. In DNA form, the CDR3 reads TGTGCCAGCAGCTTCGGTGGTACAGATACGCAGTATTTT. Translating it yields CASSFGGTDTQYF. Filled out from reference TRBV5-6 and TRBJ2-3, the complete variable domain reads DAGVTQSPTHLIKTRGQQVTLRCSPKSGHDTVSWYQQALGQGPQFIFQYYEEEERQRGNFPDRFSGHQFPNYSSELNVNALLLGDSALYLCASSFGGTDTQYFGPGTRLTVL.

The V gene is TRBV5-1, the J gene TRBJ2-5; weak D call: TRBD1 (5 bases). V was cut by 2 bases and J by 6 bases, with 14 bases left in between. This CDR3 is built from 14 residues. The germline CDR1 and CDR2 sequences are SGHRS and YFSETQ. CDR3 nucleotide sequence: TGCGCCAGCAGCTTTTCAGGGCGTGTCAAGACCCAGTACTTC. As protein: CASSFSGRVKTQYF.

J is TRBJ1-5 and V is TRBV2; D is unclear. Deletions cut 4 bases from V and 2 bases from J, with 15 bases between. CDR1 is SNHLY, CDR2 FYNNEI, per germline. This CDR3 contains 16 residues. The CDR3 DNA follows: TGTGCCAGCAGTGTTTCTTGGGGATTCGGCAATCAGCCCCAGCATTTT. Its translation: CASSVSWGFGNQPQHF.

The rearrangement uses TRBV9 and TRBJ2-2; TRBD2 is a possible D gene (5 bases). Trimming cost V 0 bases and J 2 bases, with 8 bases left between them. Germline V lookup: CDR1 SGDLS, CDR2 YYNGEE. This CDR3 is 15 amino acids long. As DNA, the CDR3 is TGTGCCAGCAGCGTAGCCGGGGTAAACACCGGGGAGCTGTTTTTT. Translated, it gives CASSVAGVNTGELFF.

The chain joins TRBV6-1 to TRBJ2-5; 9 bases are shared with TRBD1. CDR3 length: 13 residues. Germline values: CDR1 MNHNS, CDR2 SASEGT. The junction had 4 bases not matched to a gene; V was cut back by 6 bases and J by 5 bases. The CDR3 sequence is CASSQQGAETQYF. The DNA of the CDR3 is TGTGCCAGCAGCCAACAGGGGGCGGAGACCCAGTACTTC.

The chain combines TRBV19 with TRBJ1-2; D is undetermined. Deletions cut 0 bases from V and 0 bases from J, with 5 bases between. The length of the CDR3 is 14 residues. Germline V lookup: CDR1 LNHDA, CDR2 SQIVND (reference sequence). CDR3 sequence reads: CASSIDHTNYGYTF. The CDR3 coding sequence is TGTGCCAGTAGTATAGATCACACTAACTATGGCTACACCTTC.

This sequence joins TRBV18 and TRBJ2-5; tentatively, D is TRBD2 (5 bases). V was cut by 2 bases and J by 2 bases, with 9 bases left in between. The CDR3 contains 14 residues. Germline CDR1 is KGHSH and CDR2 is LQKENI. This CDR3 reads CASSPEGIQETQYF. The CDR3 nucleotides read TGTGCCAGCTCACCAGAGGGCATTCAAGAGACCCAGTACTTC.

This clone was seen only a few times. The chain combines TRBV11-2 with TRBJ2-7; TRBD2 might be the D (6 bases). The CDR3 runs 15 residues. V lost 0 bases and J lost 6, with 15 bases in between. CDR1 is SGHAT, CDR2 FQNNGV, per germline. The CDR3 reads CASSLDVREIGEQYF. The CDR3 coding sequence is TGTGCCAGCAGCTTAGATGTGCGGGAAATCGGCGAGCAGTACTTC.

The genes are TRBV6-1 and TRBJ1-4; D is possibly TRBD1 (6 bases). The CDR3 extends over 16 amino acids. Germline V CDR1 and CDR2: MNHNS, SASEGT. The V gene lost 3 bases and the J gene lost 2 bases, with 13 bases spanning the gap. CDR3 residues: CASSDANRVTNEKLFF. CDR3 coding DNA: TGTGCCAGCAGTGACGCTAACAGGGTGACTAATGAAAAACTGTTTTTT.

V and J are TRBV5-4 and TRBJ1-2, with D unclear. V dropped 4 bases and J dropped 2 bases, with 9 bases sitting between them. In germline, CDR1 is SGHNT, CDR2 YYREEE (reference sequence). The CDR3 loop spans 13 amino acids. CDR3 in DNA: TGTGCCAGCAGCCTGGACCCCAACTATGGCTACACCTTC. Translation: CASSLDPNYGYTF.

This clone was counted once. Here the CDR3 DNA reads TGCAGCGTTGATTGGAGCTCCTACAATGAGCAGTTCTTC. This sequence encodes CSVDWSSYNEQFF. This sequence joins TRBV29-1 and TRBJ2-1; no reliable D call. The V end lost 3 bases, the J end lost 0 bases, and 6 bases lay between the germline ends. Germline CDR1 reads SQVTM; CDR2 reads ANQGSEA. CDR3 length: 13 residues.

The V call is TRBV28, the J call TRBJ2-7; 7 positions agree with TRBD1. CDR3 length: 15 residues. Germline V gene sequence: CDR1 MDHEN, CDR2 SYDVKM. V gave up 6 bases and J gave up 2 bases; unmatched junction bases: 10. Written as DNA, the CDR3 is TGTGCCAGCAGCCTCCCCGGGACAGCGGCCTACGAGCAGTACTTC. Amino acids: CASSLPGTAAYEQYF.

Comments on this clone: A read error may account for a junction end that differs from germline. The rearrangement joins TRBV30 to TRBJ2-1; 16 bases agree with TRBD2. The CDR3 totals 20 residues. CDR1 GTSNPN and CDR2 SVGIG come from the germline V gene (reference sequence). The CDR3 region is CDWSYPGLAGGPSSYNEQFF. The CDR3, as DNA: TGTGACTGGTCATATCCGGGACTAGCGGGAGGGCCGAGCTCCTACAATGAGCAGTTCTTC.

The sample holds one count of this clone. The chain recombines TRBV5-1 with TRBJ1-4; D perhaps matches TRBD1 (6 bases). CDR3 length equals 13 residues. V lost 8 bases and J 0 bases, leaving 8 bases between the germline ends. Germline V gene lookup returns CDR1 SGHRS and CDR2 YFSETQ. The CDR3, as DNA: TGCGCCAGAACAGGGTCAACTAATGAAAAACTGTTTTTT. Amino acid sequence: CARTGSTNEKLFF.

The DNA for the CDR3 is TGCGCCAGCAGCTTAAAGCTGGCGGGAGGGCAGGAGCTGTTTTTT. It specifies CASSLKLAGGQELFF. The V gene is TRBV5-1, the J gene TRBJ2-2, with 9 bases identical to TRBD2. This CDR3 has 15 residues. Germline CDR1 SGHRS, CDR2 YFSETQ. V lost 2 bases, J lost 10 bases, and 9 bases stayed unmatched.

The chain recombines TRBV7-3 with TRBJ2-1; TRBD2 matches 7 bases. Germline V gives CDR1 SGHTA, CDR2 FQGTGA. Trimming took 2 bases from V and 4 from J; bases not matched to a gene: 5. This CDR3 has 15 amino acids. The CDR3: CASSLVTSAYNEQFF. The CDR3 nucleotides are TGTGCCAGCAGCTTAGTAACTAGCGCATACAATGAGCAGTTCTTC. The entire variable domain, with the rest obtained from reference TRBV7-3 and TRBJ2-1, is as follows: GAGVSQTPSNKVTEKGKYVELRCDPISGHTALYWYRQSLGQGPEFLIYFQGTGAADDSGLPNDRFFAVRPEGSVSTLKIQRTERGDSAVYLCASSLVTSAYNEQFFGPGTRLTVL.

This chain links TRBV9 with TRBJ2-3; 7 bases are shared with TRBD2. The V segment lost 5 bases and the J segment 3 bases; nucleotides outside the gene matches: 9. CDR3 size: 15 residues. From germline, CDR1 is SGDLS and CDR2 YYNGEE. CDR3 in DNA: TGTGCCAGCAGTAGGGCGGGAGTTAAAACAGATACGCAGTATTTT. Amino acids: CASSRAGVKTDTQYF.

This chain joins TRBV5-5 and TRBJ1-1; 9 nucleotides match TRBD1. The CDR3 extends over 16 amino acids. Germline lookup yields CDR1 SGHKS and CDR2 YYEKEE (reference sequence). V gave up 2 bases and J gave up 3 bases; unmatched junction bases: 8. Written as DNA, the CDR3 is TGTGCCAGCAGCTTAAGACAGGGGGTTCAGGACACTGAAGCTTTCTTT. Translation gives CASSLRQGVQDTEAFF.

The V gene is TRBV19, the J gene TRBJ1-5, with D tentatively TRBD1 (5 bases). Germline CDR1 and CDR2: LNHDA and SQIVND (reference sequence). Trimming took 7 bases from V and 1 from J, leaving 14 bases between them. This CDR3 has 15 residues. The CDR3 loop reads CASNEKGKSNQPQHF. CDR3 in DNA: TGTGCCAGTAACGAAAAGGGGAAAAGCAATCAGCCCCAGCATTTT. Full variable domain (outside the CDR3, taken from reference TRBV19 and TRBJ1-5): DGGITQSPKYLFRKEGQNVTLSCEQNLNHDAMYWYRQDPGQGLRLIYYSQIVNDFQKGDIAEGYSVSREKKESFPLTVTSAQKNPTAFYLCASNEKGKSNQPQHFGDGTRLSIL.

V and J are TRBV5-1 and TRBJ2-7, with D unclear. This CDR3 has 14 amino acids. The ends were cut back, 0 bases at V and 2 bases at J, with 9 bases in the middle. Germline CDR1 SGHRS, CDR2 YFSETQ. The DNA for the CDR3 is TGCGCCAGCAGCTTGGACAGAATGACCTACGAGCAGTACTTC. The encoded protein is CASSLDRMTYEQYF. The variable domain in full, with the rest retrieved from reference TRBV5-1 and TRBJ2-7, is KAGVTQTPRYLIKTRGQQVTLSCSPISGHRSVSWYQQTPGQGLQFLFEYFSETQRNKGNFPGRFSGRQFSNSRSEMNVSTLELGDSALYLCASSLDRMTYEQYFGPGTRLTVT.

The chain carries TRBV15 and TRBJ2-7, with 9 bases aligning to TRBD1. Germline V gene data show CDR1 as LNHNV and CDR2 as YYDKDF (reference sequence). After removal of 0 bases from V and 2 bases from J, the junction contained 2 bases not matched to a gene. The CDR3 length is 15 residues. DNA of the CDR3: TGTGCCACCAGCAGAGAGGGGACAGGGCCCTACGAGCAGTACTTC. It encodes CATSREGTGPYEQYF.

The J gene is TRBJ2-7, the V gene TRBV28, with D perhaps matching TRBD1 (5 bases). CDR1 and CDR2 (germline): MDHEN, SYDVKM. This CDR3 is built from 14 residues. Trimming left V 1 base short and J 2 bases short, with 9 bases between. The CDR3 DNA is TGTGCCAGCAGTTTATACCAGGACACCTACGAGCAGTACTTC. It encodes CASSLYQDTYEQYF.

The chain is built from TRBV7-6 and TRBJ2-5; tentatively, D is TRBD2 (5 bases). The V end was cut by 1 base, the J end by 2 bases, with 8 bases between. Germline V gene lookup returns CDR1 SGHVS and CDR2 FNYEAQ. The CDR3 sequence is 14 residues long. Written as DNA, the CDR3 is TGTGCCAGCAGCTTAGGGACTGTACAAGAGACCCAGTACTTC. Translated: CASSLGTVQETQYF.